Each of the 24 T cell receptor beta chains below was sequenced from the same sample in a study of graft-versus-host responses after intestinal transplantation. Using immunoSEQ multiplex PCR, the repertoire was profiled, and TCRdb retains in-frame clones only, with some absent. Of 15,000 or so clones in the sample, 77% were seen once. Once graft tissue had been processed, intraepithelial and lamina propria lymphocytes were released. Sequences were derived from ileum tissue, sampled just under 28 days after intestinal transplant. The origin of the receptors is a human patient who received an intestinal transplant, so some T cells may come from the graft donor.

CDR3 nucleotides: TGTGCCAGCAGCTTGGCCAAGGGGTACGGGCCCACTGAAGCTTTCTTT. Translating it yields CASSLAKGYGPTEAFF. This sequence joins TRBV5-6 and TRBJ1-1; a possible D gene is TRBD1 (5 bases). This CDR3 is built from 16 residues. With 0 bases removed from V and 4 bases from J, the gap between germline ends came to 16 bases. Germline assignment: CDR1 SGHDT and CDR2 YYEEEE.

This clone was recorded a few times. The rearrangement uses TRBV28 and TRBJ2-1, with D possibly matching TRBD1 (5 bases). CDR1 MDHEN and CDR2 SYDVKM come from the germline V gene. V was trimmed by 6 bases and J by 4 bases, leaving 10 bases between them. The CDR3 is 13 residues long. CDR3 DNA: TGTGCCAGCAGGGGGCAGGGATACAATGAGCAGTTCTTC. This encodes CASRGQGYNEQFF. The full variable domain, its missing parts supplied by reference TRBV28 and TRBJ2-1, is DVKVTQSSRYLVKRTGEKVFLECVQDMDHENMFWYRQDPGLGLRLIYFSYDVKMKEKGDIPEGYSVSREKKERFSLILESASTNQTSMYLCASRGQGYNEQFFGPGTRLTVL.

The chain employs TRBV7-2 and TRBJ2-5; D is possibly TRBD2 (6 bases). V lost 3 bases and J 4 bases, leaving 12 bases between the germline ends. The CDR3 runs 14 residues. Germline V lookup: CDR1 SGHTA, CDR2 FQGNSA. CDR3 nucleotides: TGTGCCAGCAGCTTGAGGCGGGGCGGAGAGACCCAGTACTTC. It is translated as CASSLRRGGETQYF.

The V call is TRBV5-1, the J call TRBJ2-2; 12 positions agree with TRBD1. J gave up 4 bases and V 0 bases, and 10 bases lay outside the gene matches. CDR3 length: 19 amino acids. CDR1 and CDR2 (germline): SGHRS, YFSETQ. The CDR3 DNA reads TGCGCCAGCAGCTTGGCCCGGGGGACAGGGGGCGTTGGCACCGGGGAGCTGTTTTTT. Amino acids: CASSLARGTGGVGTGELFF.

In nucleotides, the CDR3 is TGCGCCAGCAGCCGAAGTACTCGCCTTGGGAACACCGGGGAGCTGTTTTTT. It specifies CASSRSTRLGNTGELFF. The chain is built from TRBV4-3 and TRBJ2-2; D unresolved. In germline, CDR1 is LGHNA, CDR2 YSLEER. The germline V and J ends were trimmed by 4 bases and 1 base, with 16 bases remaining between them. This CDR3 contains 17 residues.

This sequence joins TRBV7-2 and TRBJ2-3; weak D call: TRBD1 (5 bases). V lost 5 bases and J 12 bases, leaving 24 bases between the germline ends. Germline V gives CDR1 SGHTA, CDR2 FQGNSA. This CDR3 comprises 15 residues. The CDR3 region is CASSPGGAPPASQYF. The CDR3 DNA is TGTGCCAGCAGCCCCGGTGGGGCGCCGCCGGCATCACAGTATTTT.

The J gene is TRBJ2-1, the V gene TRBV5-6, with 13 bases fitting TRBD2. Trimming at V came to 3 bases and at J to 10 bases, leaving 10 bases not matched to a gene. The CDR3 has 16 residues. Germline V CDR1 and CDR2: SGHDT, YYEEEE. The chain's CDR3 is CASSSSGTSGALEQFF. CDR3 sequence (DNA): TGTGCCAGCAGCTCCTCAGGGACTAGCGGGGCGTTGGAGCAGTTCTTC.

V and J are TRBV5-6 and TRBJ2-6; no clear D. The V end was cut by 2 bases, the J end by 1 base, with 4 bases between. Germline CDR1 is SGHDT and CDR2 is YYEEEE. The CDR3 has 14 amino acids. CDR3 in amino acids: CASSFGSGANVLTF. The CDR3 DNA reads TGTGCCAGCAGCTTCGGGTCTGGGGCCAACGTCCTGACTTTC.

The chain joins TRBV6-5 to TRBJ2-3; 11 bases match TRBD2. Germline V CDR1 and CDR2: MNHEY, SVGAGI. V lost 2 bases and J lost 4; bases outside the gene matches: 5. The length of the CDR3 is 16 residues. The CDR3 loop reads CASSYKTSGGPDTQYF. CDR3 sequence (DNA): TGTGCCAGCAGTTACAAAACTAGCGGGGGTCCAGATACGCAGTATTTT.

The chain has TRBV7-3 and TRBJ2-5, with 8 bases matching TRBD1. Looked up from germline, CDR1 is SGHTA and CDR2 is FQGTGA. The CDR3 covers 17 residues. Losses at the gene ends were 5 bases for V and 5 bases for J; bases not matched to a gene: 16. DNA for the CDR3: TGTGCCAGCAGCCAAGCGGACCGACAGGGGCCGGGGGAGACCCAGTACTTC. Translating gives CASSQADRQGPGETQYF.

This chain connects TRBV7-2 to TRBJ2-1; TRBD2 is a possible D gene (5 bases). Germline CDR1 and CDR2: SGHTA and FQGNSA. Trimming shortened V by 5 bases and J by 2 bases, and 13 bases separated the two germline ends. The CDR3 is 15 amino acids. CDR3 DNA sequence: TGTGCCAGCAGCGTTTCGCGGGTGCCCTACAATGAGCAGTTCTTC. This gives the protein CASSVSRVPYNEQFF.

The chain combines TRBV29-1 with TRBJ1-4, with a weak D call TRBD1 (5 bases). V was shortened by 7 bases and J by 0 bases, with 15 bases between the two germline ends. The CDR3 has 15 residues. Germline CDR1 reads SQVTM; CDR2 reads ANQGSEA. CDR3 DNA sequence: TGCAGCGCCGTCGCGGGGGAACCAACTAATGAAAAACTGTTTTTT. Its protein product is CSAVAGEPTNEKLFF.

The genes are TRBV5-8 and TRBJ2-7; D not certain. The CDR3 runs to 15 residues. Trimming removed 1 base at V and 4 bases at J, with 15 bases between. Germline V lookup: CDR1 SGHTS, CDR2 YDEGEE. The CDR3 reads CASSLRQVKKYEQYF. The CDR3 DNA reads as TGTGCCAGCAGCTTGCGGCAGGTAAAAAAGTACGAGCAGTACTTC.

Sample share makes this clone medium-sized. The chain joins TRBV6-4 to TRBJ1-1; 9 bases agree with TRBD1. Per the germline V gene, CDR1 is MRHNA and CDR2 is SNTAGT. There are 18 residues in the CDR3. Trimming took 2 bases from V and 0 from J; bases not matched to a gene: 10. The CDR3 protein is CASSDSGTGRRMNTEAFF. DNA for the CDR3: TGTGCCAGCAGTGACAGTGGGACAGGGAGACGGATGAACACTGAAGCTTTCTTT.

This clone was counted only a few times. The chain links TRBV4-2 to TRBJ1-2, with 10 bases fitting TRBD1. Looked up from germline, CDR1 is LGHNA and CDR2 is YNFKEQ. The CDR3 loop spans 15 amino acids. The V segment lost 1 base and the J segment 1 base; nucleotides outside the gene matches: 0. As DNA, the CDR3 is TGTGCCAGCAGCCAAGGGGACAGGGGTAACTATGGCTACACCTTC. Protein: CASSQGDRGNYGYTF.

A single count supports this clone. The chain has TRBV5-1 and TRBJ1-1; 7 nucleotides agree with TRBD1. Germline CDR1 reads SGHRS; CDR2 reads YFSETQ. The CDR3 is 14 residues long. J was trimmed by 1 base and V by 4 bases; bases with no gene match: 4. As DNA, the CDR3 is TGCGCCAGCAGCGTAGGGGGCCCGAACACTGAAGCTTTCTTT. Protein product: CASSVGGPNTEAFF. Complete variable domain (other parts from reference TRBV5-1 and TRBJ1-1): KAGVTQTPRYLIKTRGQQVTLSCSPISGHRSVSWYQQTPGQGLQFLFEYFSETQRNKGNFPGRFSGRQFSNSRSEMNVSTLELGDSALYLCASSVGGPNTEAFFGQGTRLTVV.

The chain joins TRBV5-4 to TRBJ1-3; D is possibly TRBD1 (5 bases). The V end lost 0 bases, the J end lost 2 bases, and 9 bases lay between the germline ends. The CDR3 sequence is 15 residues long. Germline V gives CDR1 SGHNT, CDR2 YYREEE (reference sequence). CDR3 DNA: TGTGCCAGCAGCTTGGATCGGGGGACTGGAAACACCATATATTTT. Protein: CASSLDRGTGNTIYF. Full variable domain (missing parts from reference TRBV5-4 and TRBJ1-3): ETGVTQSPTHLIKTRGQQVTLRCSSQSGHNTVSWYQQALGQGPQFIFQYYREEENGRGNFPPRFSGLQFPNYSSELNVNALELDDSALYLCASSLDRGTGNTIYFGEGSWLTVV.

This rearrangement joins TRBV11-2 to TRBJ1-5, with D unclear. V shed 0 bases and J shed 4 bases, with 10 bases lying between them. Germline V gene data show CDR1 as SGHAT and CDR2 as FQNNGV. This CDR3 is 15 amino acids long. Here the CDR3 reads CASSLDAGGNQPQHF. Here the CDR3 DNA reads TGTGCCAGCAGCTTAGATGCAGGTGGGAATCAGCCCCAGCATTTT.

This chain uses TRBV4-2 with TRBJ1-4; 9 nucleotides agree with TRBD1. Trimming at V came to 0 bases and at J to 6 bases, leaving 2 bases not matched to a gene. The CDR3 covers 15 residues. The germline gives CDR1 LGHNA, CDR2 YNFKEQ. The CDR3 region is CASSQERQGDEKLFF. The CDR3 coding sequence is TGTGCCAGCAGCCAAGAGCGACAGGGGGATGAAAAACTGTTTTTT.

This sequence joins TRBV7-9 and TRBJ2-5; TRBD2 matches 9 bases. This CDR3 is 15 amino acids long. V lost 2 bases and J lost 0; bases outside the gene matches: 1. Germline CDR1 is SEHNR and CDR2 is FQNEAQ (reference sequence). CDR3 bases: TGTGCCAGCAGCTTACTAGCGGGGAACCAAGAGACCCAGTACTTC. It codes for CASSLLAGNQETQYF.

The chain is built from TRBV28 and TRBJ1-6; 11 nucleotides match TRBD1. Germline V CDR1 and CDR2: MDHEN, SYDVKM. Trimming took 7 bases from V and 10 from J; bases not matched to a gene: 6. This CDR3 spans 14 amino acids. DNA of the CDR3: TGTGCCAGCAAACTAGGGACAGGGGGATCACCCCTCCACTTT. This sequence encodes CASKLGTGGSPLHF.

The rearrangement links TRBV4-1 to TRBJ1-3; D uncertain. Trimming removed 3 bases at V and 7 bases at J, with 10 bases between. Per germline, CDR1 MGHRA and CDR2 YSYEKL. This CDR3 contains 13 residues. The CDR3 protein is CASSHGRGNTIYF. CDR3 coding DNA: TGCGCCAGCAGCCACGGTAGAGGGAACACCATATATTTT.

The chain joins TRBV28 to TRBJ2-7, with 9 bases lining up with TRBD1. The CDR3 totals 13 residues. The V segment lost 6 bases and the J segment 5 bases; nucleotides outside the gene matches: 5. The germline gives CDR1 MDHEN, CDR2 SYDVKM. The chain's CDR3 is CASRGQGRHEQYV. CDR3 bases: TGTGCCAGCAGGGGACAGGGTAGGCACGAGCAGTACGTC.

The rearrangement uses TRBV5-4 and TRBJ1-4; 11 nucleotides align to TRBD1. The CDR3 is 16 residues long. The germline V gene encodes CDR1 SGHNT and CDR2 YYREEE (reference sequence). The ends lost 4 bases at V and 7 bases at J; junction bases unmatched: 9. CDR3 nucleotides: TGTGCCAGCAGCCGTGGGGGACAGGGGGTTATTGAAAAACTGTTTTTT. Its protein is CASSRGGQGVIEKLFF. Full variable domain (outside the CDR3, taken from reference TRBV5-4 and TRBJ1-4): ETGVTQSPTHLIKTRGQQVTLRCSSQSGHNTVSWYQQALGQGPQFIFQYYREEENGRGNFPPRFSGLQFPNYSSELNVNALELDDSALYLCASSRGGQGVIEKLFFGSGTQLSVL.